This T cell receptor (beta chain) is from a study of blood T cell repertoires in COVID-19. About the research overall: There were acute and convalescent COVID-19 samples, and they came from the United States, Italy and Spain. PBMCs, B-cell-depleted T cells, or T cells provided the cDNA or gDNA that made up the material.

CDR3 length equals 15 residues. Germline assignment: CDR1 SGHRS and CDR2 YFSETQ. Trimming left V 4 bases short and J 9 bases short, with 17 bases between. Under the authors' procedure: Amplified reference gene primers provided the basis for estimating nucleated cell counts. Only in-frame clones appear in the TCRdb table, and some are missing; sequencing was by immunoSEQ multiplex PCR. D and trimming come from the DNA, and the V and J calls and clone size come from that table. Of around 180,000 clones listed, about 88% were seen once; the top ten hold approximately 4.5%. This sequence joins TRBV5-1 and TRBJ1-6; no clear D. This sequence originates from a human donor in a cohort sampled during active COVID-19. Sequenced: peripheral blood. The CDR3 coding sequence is TGCGCCAGCAGCAAGCACCGGGAGCCGAGTTCACCCCTCCACTTT. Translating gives CASSKHREPSSPLHF.